The T cell receptor beta chain under discussion was sequenced for a study of spatial heterogeneity in lung cancer. This clonotype was recorded many times. Its antigen is undetermined. In the library, each TCR cDNA molecule bore its own unique molecular identifier. TCRdb reprocessed the 5' RACE reads with MiXCR, giving one entry per CDR3 protein. In the table there are 3,400 or so distinct CDR3 sequences, approximately 16% of which are singletons. This CDR3 spans 16 amino acids. V gave up 0 bases and J gave up 0 bases, with 8 bases separating them. Germline values: CDR1 MGHDK, CDR2 SYGVNS. Time point defined: sample taken at primary tumor resection. The donors, roughly 70 patients with untreated early-stage non-small cell lung cancer, provided the samples. Regarding the study as a whole: Expanded TCRs classified as ubiquitous or regional were counted, and these counts tracked ubiquitous and regional nonsynonymous mutations, respectively. The number of expanded tumor alpha and beta chains correlated with mutation number.

This material consisted of lung tumor tissue, taken at surgery. The chain uses TRBV25-1 and TRBJ1-4; D uncertain. This clonotype was sampled from a female donor with early-stage non-small cell lung cancer. As DNA, the CDR3 is TGTGCCAGCAGTGAATATCGCGGAGCAACTAATGAAAAACTGTTTTTT. Its translation: CASSEYRGATNEKLFF.